The clone carrying this TCR beta chain was detected only a few times. Its antigen remains unidentified. These data belong to a study of early T cells in non-severe SARS-CoV-2 infection. Study context: It was bulk RNA from unsorted whole blood that was sequenced, and the chains were unpaired. General study findings and limits: Matches to VDJdb favored anti-spike CD8 responses and missed private and CD4 specificities.

There are 12 residues in the CDR3. The germline V gene has CDR1 MDHEN and CDR2 SYDVKM. Trimming removed 9 bases from V and 3 bases from J; junction bases left unmatched: 4. In the library, individual cDNA molecules carried attached unique molecular identifiers. TCRdb re-called the 5' RACE reads with MiXCR, one entry per CDR3 protein. The repertoire holds tens of thousands of distinct CDR3 sequences, with around 14% as singletons. The chain couples TRBV28 to TRBJ2-7; TRBD2 matches at 8 bases. The specimen was whole blood. The TCR comes from an adult who was a healthcare worker with PCR-confirmed SARS-CoV-2 infection or an uninfected control (not recorded which). CDR3 region: CASGSGNYEQYF. As DNA, the CDR3 is TGTGCCAGTGGTAGCGGGAACTACGAGCAGTACTTC.